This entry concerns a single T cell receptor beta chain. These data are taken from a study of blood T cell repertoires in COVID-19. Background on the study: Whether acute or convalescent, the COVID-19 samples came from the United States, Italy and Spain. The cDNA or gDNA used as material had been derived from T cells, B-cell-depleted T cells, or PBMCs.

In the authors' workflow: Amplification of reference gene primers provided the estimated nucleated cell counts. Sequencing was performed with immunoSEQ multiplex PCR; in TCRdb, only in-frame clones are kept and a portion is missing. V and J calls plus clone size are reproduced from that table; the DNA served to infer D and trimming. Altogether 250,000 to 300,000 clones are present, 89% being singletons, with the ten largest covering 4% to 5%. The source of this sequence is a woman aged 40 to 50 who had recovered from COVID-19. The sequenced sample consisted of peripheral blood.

As DNA, the CDR3 is TGTGCCAGCAGTCCGTTCATGAGGGACTCCTACGAGCAGTACTTC. As protein: CASSPFMRDSYEQYF. The chain links TRBV6-5 to TRBJ2-7; weak D call: TRBD2 (5 bases). Germline CDR1 reads MNHEY; CDR2 reads SVGAGI. The CDR3 runs 15 residues. V lost 5 bases, J lost 0 bases, and 14 bases lay in between.